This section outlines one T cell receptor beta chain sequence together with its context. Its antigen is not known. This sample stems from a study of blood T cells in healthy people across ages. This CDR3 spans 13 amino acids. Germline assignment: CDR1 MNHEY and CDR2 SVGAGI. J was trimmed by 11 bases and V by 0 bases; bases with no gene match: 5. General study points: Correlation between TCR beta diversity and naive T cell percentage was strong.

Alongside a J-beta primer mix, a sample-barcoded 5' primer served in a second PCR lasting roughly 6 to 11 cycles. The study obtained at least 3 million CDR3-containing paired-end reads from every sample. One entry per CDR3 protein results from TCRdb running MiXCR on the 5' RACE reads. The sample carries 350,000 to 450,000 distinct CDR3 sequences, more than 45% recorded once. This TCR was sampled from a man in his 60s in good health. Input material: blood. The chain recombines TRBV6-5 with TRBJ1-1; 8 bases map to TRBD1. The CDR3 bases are TGTGCCAGCAGTTACTCCACAGGGGGGTCGGCTTTCTTT. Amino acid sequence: CASSYSTGGSAFF.